Listed below are T cell receptor beta chains from one sample, sequenced in a study of cytotoxic CD8 clonotypes in ibrutinib-treated CLL. Sequencing was performed with immunoSEQ multiplex PCR; in TCRdb, only in-frame clones are kept and a portion is missing. The data show about 97,000 clones, with around 77% seen just once and about 26% held by the top ten. The source material was PBMCs, sampled after 24 months of ibrutinib treatment. The origin of the receptors is a human donor with chronic lymphocytic leukemia. CDR3s leave out the opening cysteine and the closing phenylalanine or tryptophan. The order of the fields is V gene, CDR3 protein.

TRBV11-2 | ASSLGGSYGYT
TRBV4-1 | ASSQPRGTNFQETQY
TRBV5-1 | ASSLLGTVKNIQY
TRBV6-1 | ASSEAGRPVAYGYT
TRBV4-3 | ASSQDSTGRLSYEQY
TRBV9 | ASTPDNTGELF
TRBV19 | ASTHSGTVNTDTQY
TRBV7-9 | ASSQSTSGLTYEQY
TRBV18 | ASSPAGGLTREAF
TRBV16 | ASSPIRGDPEQY
TRBV19 | ASSFGPLDSGANVLT
TRBV28 | ASSPRTIQETQY
TRBV6-5 | ASRPGTQGHEQY
TRBV5-3 | ARSNLPRTSVPGELF
TRBV27 | ASSTRDNYGYT
TRBV11-1 | ASSSQGQGAKY
TRBV10-1 | ASSPGQGNEKLF